This T cell receptor (beta chain) was profiled in a study of cytomegalovirus exposure and HLA in healthy donors. 60 Vbeta and 13 Jbeta primers were used in PCR. Using immunoSEQ multiplex PCR, the repertoire was profiled, and TCRdb retains in-frame clones only, with some absent. The table lists some 130,000 clones, around 72% of them singletons, with around 1.2% in the top ten. About this clone: No antigen is known for it.

Regarding the study as a whole: CMV serostatus was the only immune exposure information that was available. V- and J-gene trimming in TCR beta was tied to a missense DCLRE1C variant by an analysis performed later.

The CDR3 is 15 residues long. Germline lookup yields CDR1 WSHSY and CDR2 SAAADI. V dropped 10 bases and J dropped 3; count of bases not matched to a gene: 8. Input material: PBMCs. This receptor was obtained from a woman aged 40 to 50 in good health and CMV-seronegative. The chain recombines TRBV10-2 with TRBJ2-1; 11 bases are shared with TRBD2. CDR3 sequence: CATDPGTSGYNEQFF. DNA of the CDR3: TGCGCCACCGATCCCGGGACTAGCGGCTACAATGAGCAGTTCTTC.